Below, 8 T cell receptor beta chains from the same sample are listed, as sequenced in a study of tissue T cells after allogeneic stem cell transplantation. The protocol was immunoSEQ multiplex PCR, while the TCRdb copy is restricted to in-frame clones and leaves out a portion. This table has about 50,000 clones, roughly 73% appearing once. Material for sequencing was sorted cells pooled from one or two spleens. The receptors shown here come from a pool of C57BL/6 mice in good health.

Regarding this clone: Gene names follow the mouse nomenclature. The CDR3 end is not reached by the read, which stops 1 residue before it; the germline J gene fills it in. The chain couples TRBV2 to TRBJ1-2; D is ambiguous. The germline V gene has CDR1 LGHNA and CDR2 YSYQKL. This CDR3 is built from 13 residues. Trimming took off 5 bases at V and 1 base at J, with 8 bases between the two ends. CDR3 DNA (partial): TGTGCCAGCAGCTCGACACTAAACTCCGACTACACC. It encodes CASSSTLNSDYT. The full CDR3 is CASSSTLNSDYTF.

About this clone: Gene names and germline match the mouse. The DNA ends 1 residue before the CDR3 does, and the rest of the CDR3 is filled in from the germline J gene. The chain joins TRBV12-2 to TRBJ2-4; 12 bases map to TRBD2. In germline, CDR1 is SGHLS, CDR2 HYDKME. The V segment lost 2 bases and the J segment 3 bases; nucleotides outside the gene matches: 2. The CDR3 has 15 amino acids. The CDR3 sequence is CASSRLGGRQNTLYF. The sequenced CDR3 bases are TGTGCCAGCTCTCGACTGGGGGGGCGACAAAACACCTTGTAC.

The table lists this clone with a few counts. Gene names are the mouse ones. The read terminates 1 residue ahead of where the CDR3 ends, so the germline J gene completes it. This rearrangement joins TRBV14 to TRBJ2-7, with 8 nucleotides matching TRBD1. V shed 4 bases, J shed 1 base, and the junction held 4 bases outside the gene matches. CDR3 length: 14 residues. Germline loops: CDR1 SGHDT, CDR2 FRDEAV. CDR3 region: CASSTRGLSYEQYF. CDR3 bases read: TGTGCCAGCAGTACCAGGGGGCTTTCCTATGAACAGTAC.

This clone was observed a few times. These gene names are mouse names. Sequencing ends 1 residue short of the CDR3 end; the germline J gene provides the rest. This sequence joins TRBV31 and TRBJ2-7; no definite D call. CDR1 is GKSSPN and CDR2 is SITVG in the germline V gene. The CDR3 sequence is 11 residues long. Trimming removed 1 base at V and 4 bases at J, with 5 bases between. The CDR3 is CAWSPQYEQYF. The CDR3 bases that were read are TGTGCCTGGAGTCCCCAGTATGAACAGTAC.

As for this clone: Gene names follow the mouse nomenclature. The read terminates 1 residue before the CDR3 end, so the remaining end is supplied by the germline J gene. This rearrangement joins TRBV13-2 to TRBJ1-4, with 8 bases that match TRBD1. Germline loops: CDR1 NNHNN, CDR2 SYGAGS (reference sequence). The V gene end was trimmed by 2 bases and the J gene end by 3 bases; junction bases not matched to a gene: 3. The CDR3 is 15 residues long. The CDR3 bases that were read are TGTGCCAGCGGTGAGTCAGGGGGCGCCAACGAAAGATTATTT. Protein product: CASGESGGANERLF. The whole CDR3 sequence is CASGESGGANERLFF.

As regards this clone: Genes and germline are mouse. The read halts 1 residue ahead of the CDR3 end, with the missing end drawn from the germline J gene. V gene TRBV3 combines with J gene TRBJ2-2, with a possible D match to TRBD1 (6 bases). V was pared by 1 base and J by 8 bases, with 8 bases between. The CDR3 length is 13 residues. Germline V CDR1 and CDR2: SNHLY, FYNGKV (reference sequence). The sequenced part of the CDR3 DNA is TGTGCCAGCAGCTTAGTTGGACAGGGGCAGCTCTAC. As protein: CASSLVGQGQLY. The whole CDR3 protein is CASSLVGQGQLYF.

Remarks on this clone: Mouse gene names apply. The read is 1 residue too short to cover the CDR3 end, so that end is filled in from the germline J gene. The chain joins TRBV13-2 to TRBJ2-7, with 9 bases identical to TRBD2. Germline V gene lookup returns CDR1 NNHNN and CDR2 SYGAGS (reference sequence). The trim removed 0 bases at V and 4 bases at J, leaving 5 bases unmatched. The CDR3 has 15 amino acids. The covered CDR3 bases are TGTGCCAGCGGTGATGCAGGGGGACTGGGATATGAACAGTAC. It yields the protein CASGDAGGLGYEQY. The entire CDR3 sequence reads CASGDAGGLGYEQYF.

Remarks on this clone: These gene names are mouse names. The read is 1 residue too short to cover the CDR3 end, so that end is filled in from the germline J gene. V gene TRBV19 combines with J gene TRBJ1-2; 8 bases line up with TRBD1. The J segment lost 4 bases and the V segment lost 4 bases, leaving 6 bases of the junction unmatched. The germline gives CDR1 FNHDT, CDR2 SITEND (reference sequence). The CDR3 loop spans 14 amino acids. The CDR3 DNA, read in part, is TGTGCCAGCAGTTCGACAGGGGTGGGCTCCGACTACACC. This translates into CASSSTGVGSDYT. The CDR3 reads in full as CASSSTGVGSDYTF.